The TCR beta chain described here comes from a study of T-cell reconstitution after alpha-beta-depleted transplantation in children. Germline CDR1 reads LGHDT; CDR2 reads YNNKEL (reference sequence). This CDR3 is built from 14 residues. V was clipped by 4 bases and J by 10 bases, with 18 bases between them. Preparation of the TCRbeta library used unique molecular identifiers. In TCRdb, the PCR reads were re-called with MiXCR into one record per CDR3 protein. The sample lists 200,000 to 300,000 distinct CDR3 sequences; 12% were seen once. This clonotype was counted ten times or more. The V and J genes are TRBV3-1 and TRBJ2-3; TRBD2 might be the D (6 bases). The sequence was collected from a human donor who donated a stem cell graft to a child with acute lymphoblastic leukemia. This sample comprised PBMCs from the stem cell graft donor, obtained from the stem cell graft. This CDR3 reads CASSRGTANPPQYF. The CDR3 nucleotides are TGTGCCAGCAGCCGCGGGACTGCCAATCCTCCGCAGTATTTT.